This T cell receptor beta chain appears in the sequencing data of a study of shared clonotypes between healthy human individuals. Across the study: Per donor, three plates held CD4 naive cells, three held CD4 memory, two held CD8 naive and one held CD8 memory. Study-wide findings and caveats: Naive subsets, compared against memory subsets, generally had larger estimated richness values. Rarefaction analysis demonstrated incomplete sorted-subset sequencing notwithstanding large depth. Represented genetic and exposure-history diversity was restricted by having few donors.

The J segment lost 0 bases and the V segment lost 5 bases, leaving 9 bases of the junction unmatched. Germline CDR1 KGHSH, CDR2 LQKENI. The CDR3 length is 17 residues. Concerning this clone: Antigen: not known.

Data came from immunoSEQ multiplex PCR; TCRdb stores just in-frame clones and leaves some out. The table shows 1.6 million or so clones, with about 98.5% occurring only once. V usage is TRBV18 and J usage is TRBJ1-4; 7 positions agree with TRBD1. Input material: naive CD4+ T cells sorted from blood. This sample's subset: CD45RA+ positively selected. This clonotype was obtained from a man aged 25 to 40 in good health. CDR3 in amino acids: CASSGGQPIATNEKLFF. DNA for the CDR3: TGTGCCAGCTCAGGGGGACAGCCCATTGCAACTAATGAAAAACTGTTTTTT.